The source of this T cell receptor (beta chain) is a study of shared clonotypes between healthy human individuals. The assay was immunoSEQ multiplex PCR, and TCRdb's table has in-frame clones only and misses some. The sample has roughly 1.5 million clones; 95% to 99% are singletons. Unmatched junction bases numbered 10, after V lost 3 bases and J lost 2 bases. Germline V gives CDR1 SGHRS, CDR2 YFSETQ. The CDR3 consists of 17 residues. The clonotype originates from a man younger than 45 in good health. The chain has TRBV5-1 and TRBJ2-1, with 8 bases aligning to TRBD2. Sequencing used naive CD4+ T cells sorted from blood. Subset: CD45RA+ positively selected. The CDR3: CASSSRGGIGPYNEQFF. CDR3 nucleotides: TGCGCCAGCAGCTCCCGGGGGGGGATTGGTCCCTACAATGAGCAGTTCTTC.